The 24 T cell receptor beta chains reported below all come from one sample, sequenced in a study of cytomegalovirus exposure and HLA in healthy donors. Researchers ran the PCR with 60 Vbeta and 13 Jbeta primers. The repertoire was sequenced with immunoSEQ multiplex PCR; TCRdb's copy has only in-frame clones and lacks some. The table includes 150,000 to 200,000 clones, 70% to 80% detected once. Material: PBMCs. The receptors derive from a man aged 40-50 years in good health and CMV-seronegative.

The rearrangement joins TRBV25-1 to TRBJ1-2, with 12 bases aligning to TRBD1. The CDR3 runs 15 residues. CDR1 MGHDK and CDR2 SYGVNS come from the germline V gene. Losses at the gene ends were 7 bases for V and 8 bases for J; bases not matched to a gene: 11. As DNA, the CDR3 is TGTGCCAGCACAGGGACAGGGGGCGCGAGACTCGGCTACACCTTC. Translated: CASTGTGGARLGYTF.

The V and J genes are TRBV7-9 and TRBJ1-4, with 11 bases identical to TRBD1. Germline V gene data show CDR1 as SEHNR and CDR2 as FQNEAQ (reference sequence). There are 16 residues in the CDR3. V dropped 5 bases and J dropped 7; count of bases not matched to a gene: 9. CDR3 in amino acids: CASSPDRGPGGEKLFF. The CDR3 coding sequence is TGTGCCAGCAGCCCGGACAGGGGGCCAGGGGGTGAAAAACTGTTTTTT.

The V call is TRBV4-3, the J call TRBJ2-3; 9 bases are shared with TRBD2. Germline CDR1 LGHNA, CDR2 YSLEER. The CDR3 consists of 15 residues. Trimming removed 1 base from V and 1 base from J; junction bases left unmatched: 0. The CDR3 sequence: CASSQGLAGTDTQYF. The DNA of the CDR3 is TGCGCCAGCAGCCAAGGACTAGCGGGCACAGATACGCAGTATTTT.

The chain's CDR3 is CASSLTGGEQPQHF. In DNA form, the CDR3 reads TGTGCCAGCAGCTTAACGGGGGGCGAGCAGCCCCAGCATTTT. The chain combines TRBV7-2 with TRBJ1-5; the D gene is possibly TRBD1 (6 bases). The germline V gene encodes CDR1 SGHTA and CDR2 FQGNSA. The V end lost 2 bases, the J end lost 7 bases, and 12 bases lay between the germline ends. The CDR3 runs to 14 residues.

The CDR3 bases are TGTGCCAGCAGTTTGCTCGGGGTGTCCTCCTACGAGCAGTACTTC. It specifies CASSLLGVSSYEQYF. The genes are TRBV27 and TRBJ2-7; D is perhaps TRBD2 (5 bases). This CDR3 spans 15 amino acids. The V gene lost 3 bases and the J gene lost 0 bases, with 12 bases spanning the gap. Germline V gene sequence: CDR1 MNHEY, CDR2 SMNVEV (reference sequence).

This clone was counted a few times. The chain combines TRBV7-9 with TRBJ2-7; D is undetermined. The CDR3 has 18 residues. With 5 bases removed from V and 3 bases from J, the gap between germline ends came to 26 bases. Germline lookup yields CDR1 SEHNR and CDR2 FQNEAQ (reference sequence). The CDR3 loop reads CASSTLDGSPKDLYEQYF. CDR3 sequence (DNA): TGTGCCAGCAGCACCCTCGATGGTAGCCCAAAGGATCTCTACGAGCAGTACTTC.

J is TRBJ2-1 and V is TRBV5-1; D is undetermined. The CDR3 is made up of 14 amino acids. The germline V gene encodes CDR1 SGHRS and CDR2 YFSETQ. With 2 bases removed from V and 2 bases from J, the gap between germline ends came to 8 bases. CDR3 DNA sequence: TGCGCCAGCAGCTTCGCTAGTACCTACAATGAGCAGTTCTTC. Amino acid sequence: CASSFASTYNEQFF.

Comments on this clone: This sample also contains other DNA sequences that code for the same CDR3. The chain is built from TRBV18 and TRBJ1-5; 9 bases map to TRBD1. V shed 3 bases, J shed 1 base, and the junction held 4 bases outside the gene matches. The CDR3 runs to 16 residues. The germline V gene has CDR1 KGHSH and CDR2 LQKENI. Here the CDR3 reads CASSPWGTGSNQPQHF. CDR3 coding DNA: TGTGCCAGCTCACCGTGGGGGACAGGGAGCAATCAGCCCCAGCATTTT.

The CDR3 here is CASSLGQGNEQYF. The DNA for the CDR3 is TGCGCCAGCAGCTTAGGACAAGGCAACGAGCAGTACTTC. This rearrangement joins TRBV5-1 to TRBJ2-5; possibly TRBD1 for D (5 bases). The end of the DNA fits TRBJ2-7 better, so the J call may be wrong. The CDR3 totals 13 residues. Germline CDR1 and CDR2: SGHRS and YFSETQ.

The chain employs TRBV7-2 and TRBJ2-1, with a tentative D call TRBD2 (7 bases). The V end lost 1 base, the J end lost 0 bases, and 10 bases lay between the germline ends. Per germline, CDR1 SGHTA and CDR2 FQGNSA. The CDR3 has 16 residues. This chain's CDR3 is CASSLVAGASYNEQFF. In DNA form, the CDR3 reads TGTGCCAGCAGCTTAGTGGCGGGGGCCTCCTACAATGAGCAGTTCTTC.

This clone was recorded once. J is TRBJ2-5 and V is TRBV21-1; the table assigns TRBD2, which was not confirmed against the DNA. The last part of the DNA fits TRBJ2-7 better; the J call may be wrong. TRBV21-1 is designated a pseudogene. There are 12 residues in the CDR3. The CDR3 sequence: CARGSGRGEQYF. In nucleotides, the CDR3 is TGTGCCAGAGGGTCTGGGCGGGGCGAGCAGTACTTC.

The chain has TRBV9 and TRBJ2-7, with 8 bases that match TRBD1. CDR1 SGDLS and CDR2 YYNGEE come from the germline V gene. Germline trimming cut 0 bases from V and 9 bases from J; bases unmatched to any gene: 8. The CDR3 extends over 14 amino acids. The CDR3 region is CASSVGQGAVGQYF. CDR3 sequence (DNA): TGTGCCAGCAGCGTAGGCCAGGGGGCGGTGGGGCAGTACTTC.

This clone was seen a few times. This chain joins TRBV2 and TRBJ2-2; possible D gene TRBD1, 5 bases. There are 14 residues in the CDR3. V lost 2 bases to trimming and J lost 1 base, with 5 bases between them. CDR1 and CDR2 from the germline V gene are SNHLY and FYNNEI. CDR3 loop: CASSETGNTGELFF. The CDR3 DNA follows: TGTGCCAGCAGTGAAACAGGGAACACCGGGGAGCTGTTTTTT.

The V and J genes are TRBV14 and TRBJ2-1; TRBD2 matches at 7 bases. With 1 base clipped from V and 0 bases from J, the junction kept 9 bases outside the gene matches. Germline V gene lookup returns CDR1 SGHDN and CDR2 FVKESK. The CDR3 is 18 amino acids. The CDR3 sequence is CASSQGPSGPSSYNEQFF. Written as DNA, the CDR3 is TGTGCCAGCAGCCAAGGCCCTAGCGGCCCAAGCTCCTACAATGAGCAGTTCTTC.

This chain links TRBV5-1 with TRBJ2-7; D may be TRBD1 (7 bases). Germline-derived CDR1 and CDR2 are SGHRS and YFSETQ. The CDR3 has 14 residues. Between the trimmed V and J ends, which lost 5 bases and 7 bases, there was a span of 19 bases. Written as DNA, the CDR3 is TGCGCCAGCAGACTCAGGGGGGACCTTGGGGAGCAGTACTTC. This sequence encodes CASRLRGDLGEQYF.

This chain joins TRBV28 and TRBJ2-3; the match to TRBD2 covers 8 bases. Germline values: CDR1 MDHEN, CDR2 SYDVKM. The trim removed 7 bases at V and 6 bases at J, leaving 6 bases unmatched. This CDR3 contains 13 residues. CDR3 residues: CASNDGRADTQYF. The CDR3 DNA sequence: TGTGCCAGCAATGACGGGAGGGCGGATACGCAGTATTTT.

The CDR3 DNA is TGTGCCAGCAGCTTAGATACCCGGGTCGGCGAGCAGTACTTC. This encodes CASSLDTRVGEQYF. V usage is TRBV7-8 and J usage is TRBJ2-7; D call uncertain. The CDR3 is 14 residues long. CDR1 SGHVS and CDR2 FQNEAQ come from the germline V gene. V was trimmed by 1 base and J by 6 bases, leaving 13 bases between them.

The chain has TRBV5-1 and TRBJ2-2; 13 bases are a match to TRBD2. Germline V CDR1 and CDR2: SGHRS, YFSETQ. Trimming removed 4 bases from V and 10 bases from J; junction bases left unmatched: 7. The CDR3 has 15 amino acids. The CDR3 DNA reads as TGCGCCAGCAGCGGCACTAGCGGGAGGGTCGAGGAGCTGTTTTTT. Translation gives CASSGTSGRVEELFF.

With respect to this clone: One junction end disagrees with the germline gene, perhaps due to a read error. The J gene is TRBJ2-7, the V gene TRBV6-4, with 12 bases that match TRBD2. Per the germline V gene, CDR1 is MRHNA and CDR2 is SNTAGT. The CDR3 is 12 residues long. In DNA, the CDR3 is TGCCGGGGACTAGCGGGCATATACGAGCAGTACTTC. This encodes CRGLAGIYEQYF.

J is TRBJ2-2 and V is TRBV11-1, with TRBD1 as a possible D gene (6 bases). CDR1 is SGHAT, CDR2 FQDESV, per germline (reference sequence). CDR3 length: 15 amino acids. Between the trimmed V and J ends, which lost 4 bases and 2 bases, there was a span of 11 bases. The CDR3 nucleotides are TGTGCCAGCAGCTGGGGGACATCTAACACCGGGGAGCTGTTTTTT. It yields the protein CASSWGTSNTGELFF.

The CDR3 DNA is TGTGCCAGCAGTTTATGGCCAGCGGACCTCGATGATAAGAAGACCCAGTACTTC. This encodes CASSLWPADLDDKKTQYF. This chain joins TRBV28 and TRBJ2-5, with D tentatively TRBD2 (5 bases). The CDR3 has 18 residues. Deletions cut 0 bases from V and 6 bases from J, with 23 bases between. Germline CDR1 is MDHEN and CDR2 is SYDVKM.

This chain uses TRBV6-1 with TRBJ2-1; no firm D call. Trimming pared 6 bases from V and 2 bases from J, leaving 8 bases between. The CDR3 consists of 13 residues. Germline-derived CDR1 and CDR2 are MNHNS and SASEGT. In DNA, the CDR3 is TGTGCCAGCAGCCTTAGCCCCTACAATGAGCAGTTCTTC. Translation: CASSLSPYNEQFF.

This clone occurred once. V usage is TRBV6-4 and J usage is TRBJ2-2, with D maybe TRBD2 (7 bases). V was trimmed by 4 bases and J by 5 bases, leaving 20 bases between them. There are 17 residues in the CDR3. CDR1 is MRHNA, CDR2 SNTAGT, per germline. CDR3 loop: CASSASSGGGSTGELFF. In DNA, the CDR3 is TGTGCCAGCAGTGCGTCAAGCGGCGGGGGCTCGACCGGGGAGCTGTTTTTT.

In this sample, this clone turned up a few times. The chain links TRBV2 to TRBJ1-2; TRBD1 is a possible D gene (5 bases). The germline V and J ends were trimmed by 8 bases and 4 bases, with 17 bases remaining between them. The CDR3 contains 14 residues. Germline V gives CDR1 SNHLY, CDR2 FYNNEI. The CDR3 is CASGDSRGVYGYTF. CDR3 nucleotides: TGTGCCAGCGGGGACTCCCGGGGGGTCTATGGCTACACCTTC.